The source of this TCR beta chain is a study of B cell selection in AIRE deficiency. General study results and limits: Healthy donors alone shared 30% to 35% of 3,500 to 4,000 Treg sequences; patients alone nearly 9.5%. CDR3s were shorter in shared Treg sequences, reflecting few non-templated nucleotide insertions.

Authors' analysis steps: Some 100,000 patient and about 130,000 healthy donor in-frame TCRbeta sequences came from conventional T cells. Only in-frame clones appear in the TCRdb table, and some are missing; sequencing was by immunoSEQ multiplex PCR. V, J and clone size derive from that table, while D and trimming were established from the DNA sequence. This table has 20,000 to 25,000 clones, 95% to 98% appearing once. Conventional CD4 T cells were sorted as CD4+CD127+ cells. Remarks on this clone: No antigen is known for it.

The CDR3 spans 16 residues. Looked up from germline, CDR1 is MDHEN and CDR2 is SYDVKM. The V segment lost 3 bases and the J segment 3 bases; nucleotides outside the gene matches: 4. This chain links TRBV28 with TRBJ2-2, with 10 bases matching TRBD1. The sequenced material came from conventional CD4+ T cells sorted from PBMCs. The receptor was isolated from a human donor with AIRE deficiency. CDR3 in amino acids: CASSLGQGSYTGELFF. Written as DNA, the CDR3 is TGTGCCAGCAGTTTGGGACAGGGGTCCTACACCGGGGAGCTGTTTTTT.